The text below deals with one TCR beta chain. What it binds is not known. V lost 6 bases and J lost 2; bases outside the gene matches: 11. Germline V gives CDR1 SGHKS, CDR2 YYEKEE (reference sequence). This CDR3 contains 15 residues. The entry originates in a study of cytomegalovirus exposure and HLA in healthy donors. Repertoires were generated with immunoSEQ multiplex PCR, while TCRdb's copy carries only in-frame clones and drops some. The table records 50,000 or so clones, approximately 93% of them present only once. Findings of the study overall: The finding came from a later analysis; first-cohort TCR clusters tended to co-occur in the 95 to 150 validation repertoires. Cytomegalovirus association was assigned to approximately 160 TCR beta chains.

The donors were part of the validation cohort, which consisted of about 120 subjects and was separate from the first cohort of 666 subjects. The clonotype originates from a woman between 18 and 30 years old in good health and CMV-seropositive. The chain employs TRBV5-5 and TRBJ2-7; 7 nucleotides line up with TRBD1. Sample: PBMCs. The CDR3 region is CASIPGQTIPYEQYF. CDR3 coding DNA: TGTGCCAGCATTCCGGGACAGACAATTCCCTACGAGCAGTACTTC.